These T cell receptor beta chains were read from a single sample in a study of naive and memory T cell subsets. TCRdb re-called the UMI-ligation and nested PCR reads through MiXCR, storing one row per CDR3 protein. The sample lists more than 100,000 distinct CDR3 sequences, about 36% seen once, with about 0.85% in the top ten. Input material: central memory CD4+ T cells from blood. These receptors originate from a human donor in good health. The CDR3 runs from the conserved cysteine through the conserved F or W. D genes are given only for firm matches. Size is omitted from some rows. Given values are once, few, many or a class for expanded clones.

D gene	V gene	clone size	J gene	CDR3 protein	CDR3 DNA
NA	TRBV10-2	NA	TRBJ1-1	CASSPGRREAFF	TGCGCCAGCAGTCCTGGTCGGAGGGAAGCTTTCTTT
TRBD2	TRBV20-1	NA	TRBJ2-2	CSARVGLAGGTNTGELFF	TGCAGTGCTAGAGTAGGACTAGCGGGAGGTACTAACACCGGGGAGCTGTTTTTT
NA	TRBV30	NA	TRBJ2-7	CAWTEGPFYEQYF	TGTGCCTGGACTGAAGGACCCTTCTACGAGCAGTACTTC
TRBD1	TRBV7-9	NA	TRBJ2-7	CASSPRQGAYEQYF	TGTGCCAGCAGCCCAAGACAGGGAGCCTACGAGCAGTACTTC
TRBD1	TRBV30	few	TRBJ2-2	CAWSVVQGIFRAGELFF	TGTGCCTGGAGTGTCGTACAGGGGATTTTTCGGGCCGGGGAGCTGTTTTTT
TRBD2	TRBV25-1	NA	TRBJ2-1	CASSELTSGRDNEQFF	TGTGCCAGCAGTGAATTAACTAGCGGGAGGGATAATGAGCAGTTCTTC
TRBD2	TRBV6-2/TRBV6-3	few	TRBJ2-4	CASSSQLAYQENIQYF	TGTGCCAGCAGCAGCCAACTAGCGTACCAGGAAAACATTCAGTACTTC
NA	TRBV12-3/TRBV12-4	few	TRBJ2-1	CASTRGDEQFF	TGTGCCAGCACCCGCGGGGATGAGCAGTTCTTC
TRBD1	TRBV12-5	NA	TRBJ1-5	CASGLDGRGDRVDF	TGTGCTAGTGGTTTGGACGGCCGAGGAGACAGGGTGGATTTT
NA	TRBV5-1	NA	TRBJ1-2	CASSLSTGASSNYGYTF	TGCGCCAGCAGCTTGAGTACAGGAGCCTCTTCTAACTATGGCTACACCTTC
TRBD2	TRBV4-1	NA	TRBJ2-1	CASSQDLLAGNVWNEQFF	TGCGCCAGCAGCCAAGATCTGCTAGCGGGAAATGTGTGGAATGAGCAGTTCTTC
NA	TRBV5-5	many	TRBJ2-1	CASSLVVTNNEQFF	TGTGCCAGCAGCTTAGTTGTGACTAACAATGAGCAGTTCTTC
TRBD1	TRBV19	few	TRBJ1-2	CASSPSKPGQGDYGYTF	TGTGCCAGTAGTCCCTCGAAACCGGGACAGGGAGACTATGGCTACACCTTC
TRBD1	TRBV10-3	NA	TRBJ2-5	CAISAGQGIETQYF	TGTGCCATCAGTGCGGGACAGGGGATAGAGACCCAGTACTTC
NA	TRBV2	NA	TRBJ1-5	CASSRQVNQPQHF	TGTGCCAGCAGCAGACAGGTCAATCAGCCCCAGCATTTT
TRBD1	TRBV29-1	NA	TRBJ2-7	CSVVPGQGRYEQYF	TGCAGCGTGGTACCGGGACAGGGCCGCTACGAGCAGTACTTC
TRBD1	TRBV30	few	TRBJ1-5	CAWRSGTGRELQHF	TGTGCCTGGAGATCCGGGACAGGGAGGGAACTCCAGCATTTT
TRBD2	TRBV10-3	NA	TRBJ2-1	CAIRPDRREGHFF	TGTGCCATCCGGCCCGATAGGCGGGAGGGCCATTTCTTC
TRBD1	TRBV6-6	NA	TRBJ1-5	CASRNSDRGGVQPQHF	TGTGCCAGCAGAAACTCAGACAGGGGAGGCGTTCAGCCCCAGCATTTT
TRBD1	TRBV19	NA	TRBJ2-7	CASIGQGSYEQYF	TGTGCCAGCATCGGACAGGGGAGCTACGAGCAGTACTTC
NA	TRBV27	few	TRBJ2-2	CASSPLPDTTGELFF	TGTGCCAGCAGTCCCCTACCTGACACCACCGGGGAGCTGTTTTTT
TRBD2	TRBV5-5	NA	TRBJ2-2	CASSFYGGSGTGELFF	TGTGCCAGCAGCTTTTACGGGGGGAGTGGTACCGGGGAGCTGTTTTTT
NA	TRBV5-6	NA	TRBJ2-7	CASRTYSLKSYEQYF	TGTGCCAGCAGGACGTATAGCCTCAAATCCTACGAGCAGTACTTC
TRBD1	TRBV12-3/TRBV12-4	NA	TRBJ1-5	CASSQRPGQGSNQPQHF	TGTGCCAGCAGCCAGAGACCGGGACAGGGTAGCAATCAGCCCCAGCATTTT
TRBD1	TRBV12-3/TRBV12-4	NA	TRBJ2-2	CASSFYRGNTGELFF	TGTGCCAGCAGTTTCTACAGGGGTAACACCGGGGAGCTGTTTTTT
TRBD1	TRBV24-1	NA	TRBJ2-1	CATSDSGTGRNEQFF	TGTGCCACCAGTGATTCTGGGACAGGGAGGAATGAGCAGTTCTTC
TRBD1	TRBV7-2	NA	TRBJ1-1	CASSLARGPTEAFF	TGTGCCAGCAGCTTAGCGAGGGGGCCCACTGAAGCTTTCTTT
TRBD1	TRBV3-1	NA	TRBJ1-2	CASSLESGGYGYTF	TGTGCCAGCAGCCTTGAATCAGGGGGCTATGGCTACACCTTC
NA	TRBV5-1	few	TRBJ2-4	CASSFSGTKNIQYF	TGCGCCAGCAGCTTCTCCGGGACAAAAAACATTCAGTACTTC
NA	TRBV5-1	NA	TRBJ1-2	CASTPDPGVNYGYTF	TGCGCCAGCACCCCCGACCCCGGGGTTAACTATGGCTACACCTTC
NA	TRBV7-6	NA	TRBJ1-3	CASSLQASSGNTIYF	TGTGCCAGCAGCCTACAGGCTTCCTCTGGAAACACCATATATTTT
TRBD1	TRBV5-1	NA	TRBJ2-7	CASGPGQGSYEQYF	TGCGCCAGCGGACCGGGACAGGGGTCCTACGAGCAGTACTTC
NA	TRBV9	NA	TRBJ2-7	CASSRGQGTNHEQYF	TGTGCCAGCAGCCGAGGGCAGGGCACAAATCACGAGCAGTACTTC
TRBD1	TRBV3-1	few	TRBJ1-2	CASSQTLTGGYGYTF	TGTGCCAGCAGCCAAACGCTAACAGGGGGCTACGGCTACACCTTC
NA	TRBV6-2/TRBV6-3	few	TRBJ2-1	CASSREPNEQFF	TGTGCCAGCAGCCGTGAACCCAATGAGCAGTTCTTC
TRBD2	TRBV6-5	NA	TRBJ2-1	CASSELAGKQFF	TGTGCCAGCAGTGAACTAGCGGGAAAGCAGTTCTTC
TRBD2	TRBV3-1	few	TRBJ2-1	CASSRRGRTSGRGEQFF	TGTGCCAGCAGCCGCCGAGGGCGGACTAGCGGGAGAGGTGAGCAGTTCTTC
NA	TRBV5-1	few	TRBJ2-1	CASSLVSSGYNEQFF	TGCGCCAGCAGCTTGGTTTCCTCGGGTTACAATGAGCAGTTCTTC
TRBD1	TRBV7-6	NA	TRBJ2-3	CASSLWTGEEDTQYF	TGTGCCAGCAGCCTTTGGACAGGGGAGGAAGATACGCAGTATTTT
NA	TRBV12-5	few	TRBJ1-1	CASTEVGTEAFF	TGTGCTAGCACAGAAGTGGGCACTGAAGCTTTCTTT
TRBD2	TRBV11-3	NA	TRBJ2-2	CASSRGLALNTGELFF	TGTGCCAGCAGCCGGGGACTAGCGCTGAACACCGGGGAGCTGTTTTTT
NA	TRBV7-2	few	TRBJ2-7	CASSRGRGTIYEQYF	TGTGCCAGCAGCCGCGGGCGCGGGACCATATACGAGCAGTACTTC
NA	TRBV6-5	few	TRBJ1-1	CASSRSGTMNTEAFF	TGTGCCAGCAGTCGATCCGGGACGATGAACACTGAAGCTTTCTTT
NA	TRBV12-3/TRBV12-4	NA	TRBJ1-2	CASSLAGNNYGYTF	TGTGCCAGCAGTTTAGCGGGGAACAACTATGGCTACACCTTC
TRBD2	TRBV27	NA	TRBJ2-7	CASSLGLAGSSYEQYF	TGTGCCAGCAGTTTAGGGCTAGCGGGAAGCTCCTACGAGCAGTACTTC
NA	TRBV28	NA	TRBJ2-5	CASSFGVLETQYF	TGTGCCAGCAGTTTCGGTGTGTTGGAGACCCAGTACTTC
TRBD2	TRBV30	NA	TRBJ2-1	CAWSVRASGRYNEQFF	TGTGCCTGGAGTGTTAGGGCTAGCGGGAGGTACAATGAGCAGTTCTTC
NA	TRBV30	NA	TRBJ1-3	CAWNSFSGNTIYF	TGTGCCTGGAACTCGTTCTCTGGAAACACCATATATTTT
NA	TRBV29-1	few	TRBJ2-1	CSVVIYEQFF	TGCAGCGTTGTAATCTATGAGCAGTTCTTC
NA	TRBV18	few	TRBJ2-3	CASSSDSTDTQYF	TGTGCCAGCTCATCGGACAGCACAGATACGCAGTATTTT
NA	TRBV5-1	NA	TRBJ2-1	CASSLDGYVPQFF	TGCGCCAGCAGCTTGGATGGTTATGTCCCCCAGTTCTTC
TRBD1	TRBV28	NA	TRBJ2-7	CASSSWNRGFGEQYF	TGTGCCAGCAGTTCGTGGAACAGGGGATTCGGCGAGCAGTACTTC
NA	TRBV10-1	few	TRBJ2-5	CASSAGSGTFVETQYF	TGCGCCAGCAGTGCGGGTTCCGGGACGTTTGTCGAGACCCAGTACTTC
NA	TRBV20-1	many	TRBJ2-1	CSATDYLRQFF	TGCAGTGCCACTGACTACTTAAGGCAGTTCTTC
TRBD2	TRBV27	NA	TRBJ2-7	CASSLLAGGPFSEQYF	TGTGCCAGCAGCTTACTAGCGGGAGGGCCCTTCAGCGAGCAGTACTTC